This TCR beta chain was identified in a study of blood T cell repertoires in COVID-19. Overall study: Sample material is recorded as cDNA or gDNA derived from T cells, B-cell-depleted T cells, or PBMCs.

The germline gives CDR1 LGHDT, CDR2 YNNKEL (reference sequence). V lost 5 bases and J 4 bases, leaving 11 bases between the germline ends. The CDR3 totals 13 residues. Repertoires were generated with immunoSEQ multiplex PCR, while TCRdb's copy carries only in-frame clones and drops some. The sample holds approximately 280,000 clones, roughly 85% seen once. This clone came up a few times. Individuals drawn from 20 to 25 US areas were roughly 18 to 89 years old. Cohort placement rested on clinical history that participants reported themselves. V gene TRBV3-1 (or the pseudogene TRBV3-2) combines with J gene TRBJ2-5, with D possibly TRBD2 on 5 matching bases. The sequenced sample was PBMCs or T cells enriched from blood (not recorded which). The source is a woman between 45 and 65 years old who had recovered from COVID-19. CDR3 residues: CASSTLGGETQYF. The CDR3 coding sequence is TGTGCCAGCAGCACACTAGGTGGAGAGACCCAGTACTTC.